The 24 T cell receptor beta chains below all came from one sample that was sequenced in a study of shared clonotypes between healthy human individuals. Here immunoSEQ multiplex PCR was the method, and the copy in TCRdb shows in-frame clones only, minus some. The sample has around 88,000 clones, around 67% seen once. The material sequenced was memory CD8+ T cells sorted from blood. Stated subset: CD45RO+ cells pooled with CCR7-negative TemRA cells. The origin of the receptors is a man aged 30-40 years in good health.

This rearrangement joins TRBV19 to TRBJ2-3; TRBD2 matches at 7 bases. V shed 10 bases, J shed 7 bases, and the junction held 11 bases outside the gene matches. The CDR3 consists of 13 residues. CDR1 LNHDA and CDR2 SQIVND come from the germline V gene (reference sequence). The CDR3 DNA reads as TGTGCCACGACCGGGACTAACTACTATACGCAGTATTTT. The encoded protein is CATTGTNYYTQYF.

The CDR3 DNA reads as TGTGCCAGCAGCATCACTAGCGCTAGCTCCTACGAGCAGTACTTC. This gives the protein CASSITSASSYEQYF. V gene TRBV6-5 combines with J gene TRBJ2-7; TRBD2 matches 7 bases. Per the germline V gene, CDR1 is MNHEY and CDR2 is SVGAGI. This CDR3 contains 15 residues. V was pared by 6 bases and J by 0 bases, with 8 bases of the junction left unmatched.

The chain links TRBV11-2 to TRBJ1-2; D is uncertain. Trimming took 4 bases from V and 5 from J, leaving 8 bases between them. The CDR3 totals 12 residues. Germline V gene data show CDR1 as SGHAT and CDR2 as FQNNGV. CDR3 nucleotide sequence: TGTGCCAGCAGCTACCGAGGGTATGGCTACACCTTC. It yields the protein CASSYRGYGYTF.

V gene TRBV4-3 combines with J gene TRBJ2-1, with 9 bases aligning to TRBD2. This CDR3 is built from 17 residues. V trimming: 1 base; J trimming: 3 bases; junction bases outside the gene matches: 7. Germline V CDR1 and CDR2: LGHNA, YSLEER. CDR3 loop: CASSQGLAALRYNEQFF. The DNA for the CDR3 is TGCGCCAGCAGCCAAGGACTAGCGGCCCTACGCTACAATGAGCAGTTCTTC.

J is TRBJ2-5 and V is TRBV7-9; 12 nucleotides line up with TRBD2. The CDR3 spans 16 residues. Germline V lookup: CDR1 SEHNR, CDR2 FQNEAQ (reference sequence). The V and J ends lost 7 bases and 5 bases, in that order; junction bases with no gene match: 11. The CDR3 is CASTETSGRLFETQYF. CDR3 nucleotides: TGTGCCAGCACCGAAACTAGCGGGAGGCTATTTGAGACCCAGTACTTC.

J is TRBJ2-7 and V is TRBV5-1; D call uncertain. This CDR3 comprises 13 residues. Trimming took 4 bases from V and 4 from J, leaving 12 bases between them. Germline V gives CDR1 SGHRS, CDR2 YFSETQ. The CDR3 DNA reads as TGCGCCAGCAGCCCCCCTGGCAGGTACGAGCAGTACTTC. This gives the protein CASSPPGRYEQYF. Combining the CDR3 with reference TRBV5-1 and TRBJ2-7 gives the whole variable domain KAGVTQTPRYLIKTRGQQVTLSCSPISGHRSVSWYQQTPGQGLQFLFEYFSETQRNKGNFPGRFSGRQFSNSRSEMNVSTLELGDSALYLCASSPPGRYEQYFGPGTRLTVT.

V is TRBV27 and J is TRBJ2-2; D is ambiguous. V shed 2 bases and J shed 5 bases, with 3 bases lying between them. The CDR3 has 12 residues. Germline lookup yields CDR1 MNHEY and CDR2 SMNVEV (reference sequence). The CDR3 here is CASSLQTGELFF. The CDR3, as DNA: TGTGCCAGCAGTTTACAGACCGGGGAGCTGTTTTTT.

The rearrangement uses TRBV9 and TRBJ2-4; D might be TRBD2 (6 bases). Trimming took off 2 bases at V and 5 bases at J, with 14 bases between the two ends. CDR3 size: 15 residues. Germline V lookup: CDR1 SGDLS, CDR2 YYNGEE. The CDR3 protein is CASSVGTHLENIQYF. In nucleotides, the CDR3 is TGTGCCAGCAGCGTGGGGACTCATCTGGAAAACATTCAGTACTTC.

J is TRBJ1-2 and V is TRBV7-8; TRBD1 matches at 8 bases. Trimming cost V 5 bases and J 2 bases; bases outside gene matches: 7. The CDR3 covers 15 residues. CDR1 and CDR2 from the germline V gene are SGHVS and FQNEAQ. Here the CDR3 DNA reads TGTGCCAGCAGCCCTCCGACAGGGGCGAACTATGGCTACACCTTC. Its translation is CASSPPTGANYGYTF.

This clone was detected only once. The chain is built from TRBV7-6 and TRBJ2-2, with D unclear. Per germline, CDR1 SGHVS and CDR2 FNYEAQ. With 1 base removed from V and 5 bases from J, the gap between germline ends came to 5 bases. The CDR3 totals 13 residues. The CDR3 reads CASSLGGTGELFF. DNA for the CDR3: TGTGCCAGCAGCTTAGGGGGAACCGGGGAGCTGTTTTTT.

The rearrangement links TRBV7-3 to TRBJ2-2, with no clear D. This CDR3 is built from 12 residues. Trimming took off 2 bases at V and 7 bases at J, with 5 bases between the two ends. Germline-derived CDR1 and CDR2 are SGHTA and FQGTGA. The CDR3: CASSLGVGELFF. For the CDR3, the DNA is TGTGCCAGCAGCTTAGGGGTCGGGGAGCTGTTTTTT.

This clone was picked up one time. This chain links TRBV4-2 with TRBJ2-6; tentative D call: TRBD2 (6 bases). V was shortened by 6 bases and J by 0 bases, with 12 bases between the two germline ends. The germline V gene has CDR1 LGHNA and CDR2 YNFKEQ. The CDR3 has 16 amino acids. The CDR3 loop is CASSSEGSSGANVLTF. CDR3 DNA sequence: TGTGCCAGCAGTTCGGAGGGGTCCTCTGGGGCCAACGTCCTGACTTTC.

The chain recombines TRBV12-5 with TRBJ2-7; 8 bases match TRBD1. Trimming cost V 1 base and J 3 bases; bases outside gene matches: 11. The CDR3 sequence is 17 residues long. Germline lookup yields CDR1 LGHNT and CDR2 FRNRAP. The CDR3 DNA is TGTGCTAGTGGTTTGGCCTCTTCGGACAGGGCAAACTACGAGCAGTACTTC. It translates to CASGLASSDRANYEQYF.

The chain carries TRBV6-6 and TRBJ2-3; TRBD1 matches at 7 bases. V was pared by 4 bases and J by 5 bases, with 9 bases of the junction left unmatched. CDR1 is MNHNY, CDR2 SVGAGI, per germline (reference sequence). The CDR3 extends over 15 amino acids. The CDR3 loop is CASSLSGGAVDTQYF. Written as DNA, the CDR3 is TGTGCCAGCAGTTTATCAGGGGGTGCGGTAGATACGCAGTATTTT.

V is TRBV28 and J is TRBJ2-6; D is perhaps TRBD1 (5 bases). Germline CDR1 and CDR2: MDHEN and SYDVKM. V lost 7 bases, J lost 0 bases, and 7 bases lay in between. The CDR3 runs 14 residues. The CDR3 reads CASTRVSGANVLTF. The CDR3 bases are TGTGCCAGCACCAGGGTCTCTGGGGCCAACGTCCTGACTTTC.

The J gene is TRBJ2-7, the V gene TRBV25-1; no firm D call. Trimming pared 9 bases from V and 1 base from J, leaving 10 bases between. This CDR3 contains 12 residues. Germline values: CDR1 MGHDK, CDR2 SYGVNS. This chain's CDR3 is CASSWGSYEQYF. The CDR3, as DNA: TGTGCCAGTTCTTGGGGTTCCTACGAGCAGTACTTC.

The gene calls are TRBV11-3 and TRBJ2-3; D possibly uses TRBD1 or TRBD2 (5 bases each). Per germline, CDR1 SGHNT and CDR2 YENEEA. The CDR3 is 15 amino acids. Trimming pared 5 bases from V and 1 base from J, leaving 13 bases between. In DNA, the CDR3 is TGTGCCAGCAGCCCCCGAGGGGTGGGCACAGATACGCAGTATTTT. It codes for CASSPRGVGTDTQYF.

This clone was seen once. The chain joins TRBV10-3 to TRBJ1-1; weak D call: TRBD1 (5 bases). This CDR3 is 15 amino acids long. Trimming stripped 3 bases from V and 6 bases from J, with 17 bases between. Germline CDR1 is ENHRY and CDR2 is SYGVKD. DNA for the CDR3: TGTGCCATCAGTGAACCGATCCAGGGTACCCCTGAAGCTTTCTTT. It is translated as CAISEPIQGTPEAFF.

The rearrangement joins TRBV7-7 to TRBJ2-3; D may match TRBD1 or TRBD2 (6 bases each). This CDR3 has 12 amino acids. Germline V gene sequence: CDR1 SSHAT, CDR2 FNYEAQ (reference sequence). The CDR3 loop reads CVGRGVVDTQYF. Here the CDR3 DNA reads TGTGTAGGTAGGGGGGTCGTGGATACGCAGTATTTT.

The rearrangement uses TRBV16 and TRBJ2-2, with D possibly TRBD2 on 5 matching bases. Germline loops: CDR1 KGHSY, CDR2 FQNENV. This CDR3 has 14 residues. Trimming took 6 bases from V and 2 from J, leaving 10 bases between them. CDR3 loop: CASSFGINTGELFF. For the CDR3, the DNA is TGTGCCAGCAGTTTCGGGATCAACACCGGGGAGCTGTTTTTT.

The chain couples TRBV19 to TRBJ2-1, with D possibly called TRBD1 or TRBD2 (5 bases each). Germline CDR1 and CDR2: LNHDA and SQIVND (reference sequence). The CDR3 contains 15 residues. The V gene lost 2 bases and the J gene lost 3 bases, with 11 bases spanning the gap. CDR3 in amino acids: CASSIWGWGYNEQFF. The CDR3 coding sequence is TGTGCCAGTAGTATATGGGGGTGGGGCTACAATGAGCAGTTCTTC.

This clone was found many times. The rearrangement links TRBV7-9 to TRBJ1-3; D is uncertain. Germline assignment: CDR1 SEHNR and CDR2 FQNEAQ (reference sequence). The CDR3 totals 13 residues. With 8 bases removed from V and 0 bases from J, the gap between germline ends came to 8 bases. CDR3 in DNA: TGTGCCAGCCTCACAGACTCTGGAAACACCATATATTTT. Translation: CASLTDSGNTIYF.

As concerns this clone: This probably arose from a read error, given a far larger clone one base away. The chain is built from TRBV7-2 and TRBJ2-7, with D maybe TRBD1 (6 bases). Germline V gene data show CDR1 as SGHTA and CDR2 as FQGNSA. The CDR3 consists of 17 residues. The CDR3 DNA sequence: TGTGTCAGCAGCTTAGGCACTCCAACAGGGTACGGAAGCGAGCAGTACTTC. Encoded protein: CVSSLGTPTGYGSEQYF.

This rearrangement joins TRBV12-2 to TRBJ2-7; the D call in the table, TRBD1, was not verified against the DNA. TRBV12-2 is a listed pseudogene. This CDR3 contains 15 residues. CDR3 sequence (DNA): TGTGCAAGTCGCTTTTTGGTCCCCAGTAACCAACAGCAGTACTTC. Its protein product is CASRFLVPSNQQQYF.